This T cell receptor beta chain was sequenced during a study of T cell responses to AZD1222 COVID-19 vaccine. General study points: There were mostly white British donors and more females than males, and clonal diversity was possibly underestimated. Recipients of two AZD1222 doses showed rising Spike-specific TCR breadth and depth.

Trimming pared 2 bases from V and 3 bases from J, leaving 13 bases between. The germline V gene has CDR1 SEHNR and CDR2 FQNEAQ (reference sequence). The CDR3 is 15 amino acids. As regards this clone: Its target is unknown.

The data were produced by immunoSEQ multiplex PCR, yet TCRdb's version contains in-frame clones alone and is incomplete. Among about 98,000 clones listed, 88% were seen once. The chain employs TRBV7-9 and TRBJ1-1; D is undetermined. Source: peripheral blood, taken on day 0 of MenACWY control vaccination. The TCR originated in an adult in good health. The CDR3: CASSLLRVQDTEAFF. Written as DNA, the CDR3 is TGTGCCAGCAGCTTATTGCGCGTTCAGGACACTGAAGCTTTCTTT.